This is a list of T cell receptor beta chains from one sample in a study of OX40 agonist ivuxolimab in advanced cancers. Only in-frame clones appear in the TCRdb table, and some are missing; sequencing was by immunoSEQ multiplex PCR. The sample shows some 80,000 clones, about 82% of them seen only once. This material consisted of CD4+ or CD8+ T cells sorted from blood, taken in a trial of the OX40 agonist ivuxolimab. The receptors derive from an adult with an advanced solid tumor such as melanoma, head and neck, liver or kidney cancer. CDR3s include the opening cysteine and the closing phenylalanine or tryptophan. A D gene is named only where the DNA matches it firmly. Clone size is stated in some rows and not others, as once, few, many or a class when expanded.

J gene: TRBJ1-2
clone size: NA
V gene: TRBV5-1
D gene: TRBD1
CDR3 protein: CASSFQGEVVKYGYTF
CDR3 DNA: TGCGCCAGCAGCTTTCAGGGGGAAGTGGTTAAGTATGGCTACACCTTC

J gene: TRBJ2-7
clone size: NA
V gene: TRBV11-3
D gene: TRBD1
CDR3 protein: CASSPGQSTYEQYF
CDR3 DNA: TGTGCCAGCAGCCCGGGACAGTCCACCTACGAGCAGTACTTC

J gene: TRBJ2-2
clone size: NA
V gene: TRBV30
D gene: TRBD1
CDR3 protein: CASDRDTGELFF
CDR3 DNA: TGTGCCTCCGACAGGGACACCGGGGAGCTGTTTTTT

J gene: TRBJ2-1
clone size: NA
V gene: TRBV14
D gene: TRBD1
CDR3 protein: CASSQIAGTGARPSSYNEQFF
CDR3 DNA: TGTGCCAGCAGCCAAATTGCGGGGACAGGGGCCCGACCAAGCTCCTACAATGAGCAGTTCTTC

J gene: TRBJ2-3
clone size: NA
V gene: TRBV7-2
D gene: TRBD1
CDR3 protein: CASSRGGTGRTDTQYF
CDR3 DNA: TGTGCCAGCAGCCGCGGCGGGACAGGGCGAACAGATACGCAGTATTTT

J gene: TRBJ2-3
clone size: NA
V gene: TRBV29-1
D gene: NA
CDR3 protein: CSVTGVGADTQYF
CDR3 DNA: TGCAGCGTGACCGGGGTCGGGGCAGATACGCAGTATTTT

J gene: TRBJ1-3
clone size: NA
V gene: TRBV5-4
D gene: NA
CDR3 protein: CASSFGTREGTIYF
CDR3 DNA: TGTGCCAGCAGCTTCGGGACCAGGGAGGGAACCATATATTTT

J gene: TRBJ1-6
clone size: NA
V gene: TRBV5-8
D gene: NA
CDR3 protein: CASGGSSYNSPLHF
CDR3 DNA: TGTGCCAGCGGGGGCAGCTCCTATAATTCACCCCTCCACTTT

J gene: TRBJ2-3
clone size: NA
V gene: TRBV7-3
D gene: TRBD2
CDR3 protein: CASSLQPGLAADTQYF
CDR3 DNA: TGTGCCAGCAGCTTACAACCGGGACTAGCGGCAGATACGCAGTATTTT

J gene: TRBJ2-1
clone size: NA
V gene: TRBV11-2
D gene: NA
CDR3 protein: CASSLFRGLSYNEQFF
CDR3 DNA: TGTGCCAGCAGCTTATTTCGAGGGCTCTCCTACAATGAGCAGTTCTTC

J gene: TRBJ2-3
clone size: NA
V gene: TRBV5-1
D gene: NA
CDR3 protein: CASSLVGRADTQYF
CDR3 DNA: TGCGCCAGCTCTTTGGTGGGCCGAGCAGATACGCAGTATTTT

J gene: TRBJ1-1
clone size: NA
V gene: TRBV11-2
D gene: NA
CDR3 protein: CASTYGQTNRNTEAFF
CDR3 DNA: TGTGCCAGCACCTATGGACAGACTAACCGTAACACTGAAGCTTTCTTT

J gene: TRBJ2-1
clone size: once
V gene: TRBV4-1
D gene: TRBD1
CDR3 protein: CASSRVGTGVSEQFF
CDR3 DNA: TGCGCCAGCAGCCGAGTCGGGACAGGGGTAAGTGAGCAGTTCTTC

J gene: TRBJ2-7
clone size: NA
V gene: TRBV30
D gene: TRBD2
CDR3 protein: CAWSRNSGSFDEQYF
CDR3 DNA: TGTGCCTGGAGTAGGAATAGCGGGAGTTTCGACGAGCAGTACTTC

J gene: TRBJ1-2
clone size: once
V gene: TRBV5-4
D gene: NA
CDR3 protein: CASASTGRGSNYGYTF
CDR3 DNA: TGTGCCAGCGCCTCGACCGGACGGGGCTCTAACTATGGCTACACCTTC